A selection of T cell receptor beta chains follows, all from one sample in a study of cytotoxic CD8 clonotypes in ibrutinib-treated CLL. Data came from immunoSEQ multiplex PCR; TCRdb stores just in-frame clones and leaves some out. The table records more than 110,000 clones, around 93% of them present only once. The material was PBMCs, obtained after 12 months of ibrutinib treatment. The source of these receptors is a human donor with chronic lymphocytic leukemia. Each CDR3 is given with its conserved first and last residue. D genes are given only for firm matches. Some rows have no size entry. The others give once, few or many, or a class for an expanded clone.

>TRBJ2-3|-|TRBD1|TRBV5-1
TGCGCCAGCAGCCAGGGACAGACCACAGATACGCAGTATTTT
CASSQGQTTDTQYF
>TRBJ2-7|-|-|TRBV27
TGTGCCAGCAGTCAGGGCTACGAGCAGTACTTC
CASSQGYEQYF
>TRBJ2-7|-|-|TRBV4-3
TGCGCCAGCAGCCAAGGCTCTGGCTTCTACGAGCAGTACTTC
CASSQGSGFYEQYF
>TRBJ2-7|-|-|TRBV9
TGTGCCAGCAGCGTAGGGAGTAGGGACCTCTACGAGCAGTACTTC
CASSVGSRDLYEQYF
>TRBJ1-1|-|TRBD1|TRBV19
TGTGCCAGTAGTATCGGGACAGGGTGGAACACTGAAGCTTTCTTT
CASSIGTGWNTEAFF
>TRBJ2-3|-|TRBD2|TRBV30
TGTGCCTGGAGTCCGCCCCCCCTCGGGGCGGGAGGACAGTATTTT
CAWSPPPLGAGGQYF
>TRBJ1-1|-|TRBD1|TRBV5-5
TGTGCCAGCAGCTTATCCGGGACAGGGTCGAACACTGAAGCTTTCTTT
CASSLSGTGSNTEAFF
>TRBJ2-7|-|-|TRBV19
TGTGCCAGTAGTCTCCAGGGCGACAGACGTTCGGGCGAGCAGTACTTC
CASSLQGDRRSGEQYF
>TRBJ2-5|-|-|TRBV18
TGTGCCAGCTCACCTGCCAGCCAAGAGACCCAGTACTTC
CASSPASQETQYF
>TRBJ1-1|-|-|TRBV7-8
TGTGCCAGCAGCTTAGTGGGCTTAAACACTGAAGCTTTCTTT
CASSLVGLNTEAFF
>TRBJ1-1|-|-|TRBV6-1
TGTGCCAGCAGGGGATGGAACACTGAAGCTTTCTTT
CASRGWNTEAFF
>TRBJ2-3|-|TRBD2|TRBV6-1
TGTGCCAGCAGTGAATGGGGACTAGCGGGAGGGCCCGGTAACGCAGATACGCAGTATTTT
CASSEWGLAGGPGNADTQYF
>TRBJ1-1|-|-|TRBV6-5
TGTGCCAGCAGTTCCGGCCGAGGCAGCACTGAAGCTTTCTTT
CASSSGRGSTEAFF
>TRBJ2-3|-|-|TRBV15
TGTGCCACCAGCTTCGGCAATGGGGGAGATACGCAGTATTTT
CATSFGNGGDTQYF
>TRBJ2-2|once|-|TRBV18
TGTGCCAGCTCACCATTGGGGGGATCCGGGGAGCTGTTTTTT
CASSPLGGSGELFF
>TRBJ2-7|-|TRBD1|TRBV19
TGTGCCAGTACTTTAGGAGGAGGGACAGGCTACGAGCAGTACTTC
CASTLGGGTGYEQYF
>TRBJ1-1|-|-|TRBV23-1
TGCGCCAGCAGTCTAAATCTGGGTGGCGAGACAGGCCGCACGAACACTGAAGCTTTCTTT
CASSLNLGGETGRTNTEAFF
>TRBJ2-7|once|TRBD1|TRBV28
TGTGCCAGCAGTTTAGGGACAGGACTCTACGAGCAGTACTTC
CASSLGTGLYEQYF
>TRBJ2-3|-|-|TRBV18
-
CASSPFFGRGSTDTQYF
>TRBJ2-4|-|TRBD2|TRBV2
TGTGCCAGCAGTGAGAGCGGGAGCTTCATTCAGTACTTC
CASSESGSFIQYF
>TRBJ2-1|-|-|TRBV2
TGTGCCAGCAGTGCTGGGCCAGGGGACTTAAATGAGCAGTTCTTC
CASSAGPGDLNEQFF
>TRBJ2-7|-|TRBD2|TRBV6-5
TGTGCCACTGGACTAGCGGGAGGGGCCTACGAGCAGTACTTC
CATGLAGGAYEQYF
>TRBJ2-7|-|-|TRBV7-2
TGTGCCAGCAGCCCCCTGGGGGACTACGAGCAGTACTTC
CASSPLGDYEQYF
>TRBJ2-7|few|-|TRBV30
TGTGCCTGGAGCCGTGACGAACCTTACGAGCAGTACTTC
CAWSRDEPYEQYF
>TRBJ1-2|few|-|TRBV18
TGTGCCAGCTCACTCGAAGACAGGTCAGACTATGGCTACACCTTC
CASSLEDRSDYGYTF
>TRBJ2-7|-|-|TRBV28
TGTGCCAGCACCCAACCCGGGACACAAACCTACGAGCAGTACTTC
CASTQPGTQTYEQYF
>TRBJ2-2|many|-|TRBV4-3
TGCGCCAGCAGCCAAGACCAGGGACACACCGGGGAGCTGTTTTTT
CASSQDQGHTGELFF
>TRBJ2-1|-|TRBD2|TRBV7-2
TGTGCCAGCAGCCCCCTAGCGGGAAGCTCCTACAATGAGCAGTTCTTC
CASSPLAGSSYNEQFF
>TRBJ2-5|-|TRBD1|TRBV19
TGTGCCAGTAGTATAGGACAGGGGCTGCAAGAGACCCAGTACTTC
CASSIGQGLQETQYF
>TRBJ2-5|-|-|TRBV9
TGTGCCAGCAGCCCAGAGGGGGGGAGGCAAGAGACCCAGTACTTC
CASSPEGGRQETQYF
>TRBJ1-2|once|TRBD1|TRBV28
TGTGCCAGCAGAGCAGGACAGGGGTTCCTCTTTTATGGCTACACCTTC
CASRAGQGFLFYGYTF
>TRBJ2-1|-|TRBD1|TRBV11-3
TGTGCCAGCAGCGCTTATAAGGGGACAGAGACACAGTTCTTC
CASSAYKGTETQFF
>TRBJ1-4|-|TRBD1|TRBV9
TGTGCCAGCAGGGGACAGGGAGGTGAAAAACTGTTTTTT
CASRGQGGEKLFF
>TRBJ1-4|-|-|TRBV27
TGTGCCACCAGTTTTGCAACTAATGAAAAACTGTTTTTT
CATSFATNEKLFF
>TRBJ2-7|-|TRBD1|TRBV19
TGTGCCAGTAGTAACCCCGGGACAGTCTCCTACGAGCAGTACTTC
CASSNPGTVSYEQYF
>TRBJ1-1|once|TRBD1|TRBV13
TGTGCCAGCAGCTTAGTAGGAGGACAGGGGGCGAACACTGAAGCTTTCTTT
CASSLVGGQGANTEAFF
>TRBJ1-1|-|TRBD1|TRBV7-8
TGTGCCAGCAGCCGAGGTCGGGACAGGGGGCGCGACACTGAAGCTTTCTTT
CASSRGRDRGRDTEAFF
>TRBJ2-7|-|-|TRBV7-2
TGTGCCAGCAGCTTATCGAAGGGGACCTACGAGCAGTACTTC
CASSLSKGTYEQYF
>TRBJ2-5|-|TRBD2|TRBV5-4
TGTGCCAGCAGCCAGACTAGCGGGACCGGGACCCAGTACTTC
CASSQTSGTGTQYF
>TRBJ1-2|-|-|TRBV15
TGTGCCACCAGCAGAGGGACAGCTTACTCTAACTATGGCTACACCTTC
CATSRGTAYSNYGYTF
>TRBJ2-5|-|-|TRBV10-2
TGCGCCAGCAGTGATGTCCAGTCTATCGAGACCCAGTACTTC
CASSDVQSIETQYF
>TRBJ2-7|-|TRBD2|TRBV19
TGTGCCAGTAGTACCGCGCTAGCGGGGGCCTACGAGCAGTACTTC
CASSTALAGAYEQYF
>TRBJ2-7|-|TRBD1|TRBV5-1
TGCGCCAGCAGCATTGTGACAGGGGGCACCTACGAGCAGTACTTC
CASSIVTGGTYEQYF
>TRBJ2-5|-|TRBD1|TRBV7-6
TGTGCCAGCAGCTCGGAGACCGGGACAGGGGGCGGGGAGACCCAGTACTTC
CASSSETGTGGGETQYF
>TRBJ2-7|-|-|TRBV10-2
TGCGCCAGCAGACCACAGGGTTTCAACGAGCAGTACTTC
CASRPQGFNEQYF
>TRBJ2-3|-|-|TRBV4-1
TGCGCCAGCAGCCAAGAAAGGAGCACAGATACGCAGTATTTT
CASSQERSTDTQYF
>TRBJ2-1|-|TRBD2|TRBV14
TGTGCCAGCAGCCATTTCACTAGCGGGATCTCCTACAATGAGCAGTTCTTC
CASSHFTSGISYNEQFF
>TRBJ2-7|-|TRBD2|TRBV7-2
TGTGCCAGCAGCTTATCCGGGGGAGGGACCTACGAGCAGTACTTC
CASSLSGGGTYEQYF
>TRBJ2-6|-|-|TRBV21-1
TGTGCCAGCAGCAAAGTGGGGGGGACAGGGCCTCCTGGGGCCAACGTCCTGACTTTC
CASSKVGGTGPPGANVLTF
>TRBJ2-5|few|TRBD2|TRBV27
TGTGCCAGCAGCTGGGGAGGGAGGGCCATAGAGACCCAGTACTTC
CASSWGGRAIETQYF
>TRBJ1-1|-|-|TRBV2
TGTGCCAGCAGTGACCGGAAGAACACTGAAGCTTTCTTT
CASSDRKNTEAFF
>TRBJ1-1|-|TRBD1|TRBV19
TGTGCCAGTATTCCGGGACAGGGAGTCCACACTGAAGCTTTCTTT
CASIPGQGVHTEAFF